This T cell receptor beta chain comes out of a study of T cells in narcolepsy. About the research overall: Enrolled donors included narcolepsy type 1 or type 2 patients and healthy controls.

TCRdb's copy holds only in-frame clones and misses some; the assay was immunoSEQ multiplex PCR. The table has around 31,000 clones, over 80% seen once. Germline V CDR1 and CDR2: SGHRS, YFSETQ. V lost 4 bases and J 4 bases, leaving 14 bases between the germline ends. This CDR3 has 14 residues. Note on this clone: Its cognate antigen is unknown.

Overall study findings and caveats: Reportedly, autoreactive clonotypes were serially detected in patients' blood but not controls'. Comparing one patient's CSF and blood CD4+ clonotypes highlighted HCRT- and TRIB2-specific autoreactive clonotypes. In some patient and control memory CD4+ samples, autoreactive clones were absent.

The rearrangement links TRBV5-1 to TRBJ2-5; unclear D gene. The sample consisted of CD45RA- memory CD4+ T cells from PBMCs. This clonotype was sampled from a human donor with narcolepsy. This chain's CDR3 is CASSPSSPSETQYF. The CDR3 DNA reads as TGCGCCAGCAGCCCGTCATCCCCGTCAGAGACCCAGTACTTC.